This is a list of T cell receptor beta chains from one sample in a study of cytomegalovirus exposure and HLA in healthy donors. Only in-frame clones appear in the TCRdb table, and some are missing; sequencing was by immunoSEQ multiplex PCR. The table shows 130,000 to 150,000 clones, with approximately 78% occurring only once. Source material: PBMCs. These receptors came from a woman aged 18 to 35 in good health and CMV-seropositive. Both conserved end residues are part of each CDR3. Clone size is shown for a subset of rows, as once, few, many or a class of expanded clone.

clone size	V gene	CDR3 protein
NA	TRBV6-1	CASRQYSGAPYEQYF
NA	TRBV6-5	CASRTGSGNQPQHF
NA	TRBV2	CASGRQGIINTDTQYF
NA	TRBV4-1	CASSQVPLGTTAKNIQYF
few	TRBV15	CATSRDQGYSYEQYF
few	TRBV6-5	CASRVGRETQYF
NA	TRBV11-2	CASSFSLTGGGYGYTF
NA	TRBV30	CAWSVLGIPETQYF
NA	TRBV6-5	CASSFRGPGDQPQHF
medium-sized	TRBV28	CASTGLAGEVETQYF
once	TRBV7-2	CASSSRGTGNGYTF
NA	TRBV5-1	CASSRLGGGDDYGYTF
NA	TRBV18	CASSPLQDSYEQYF
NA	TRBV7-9	CASSPPVSTEAFF
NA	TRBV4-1	CASSQDRGVFGYTF
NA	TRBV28	CASSLRRAREQYF
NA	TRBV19	CASSTDRVYNTEAFF
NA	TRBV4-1	CASSQGTQVYEQYF
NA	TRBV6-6	CASGRDRVRNTEAFF
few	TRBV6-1	CASSVYRLNYGYTF
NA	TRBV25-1	CASSEGFGRQGVIDTQYF
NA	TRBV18	CASSLTGGGVDEQYF
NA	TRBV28	CASRLRHVNTEAFF
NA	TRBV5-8	CASRPGQGRGNQPQHF
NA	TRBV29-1	CSVTRTSGGADEQFF
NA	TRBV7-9	CASSLSQWGGSGQGYTF
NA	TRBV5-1	CASSLQGVENTEAFF
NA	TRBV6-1	CASSVSAGGNTIYF
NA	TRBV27	CASRYMGGQGEAFF
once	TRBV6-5	CASRTGSQPQHF
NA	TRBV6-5	CASSYYGRGTNSPLHF
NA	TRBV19	CASSAGPQETQYF
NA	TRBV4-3	CASSKLAGGFTGELFF
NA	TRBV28	CASTVTANYGYTF
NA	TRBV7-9	CASSSDSLSEAFF
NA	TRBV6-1	CASSEGSGDYEQYF
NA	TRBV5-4	CASSLDSRINYGYTF